These 27 T cell receptor beta chains originate from one sample sequenced in a study of OX40 agonist ivuxolimab in advanced cancers. Measured with immunoSEQ multiplex PCR; TCRdb has only the in-frame clones, and not every one. The profile shows 25,000 to 30,000 clones, around nine tenths of them singletons. The sample was CD4+ or CD8+ T cells sorted from blood, taken in a trial of the OX40 agonist ivuxolimab. These receptors were taken from an adult with an advanced solid tumor such as melanoma, head and neck, liver or kidney cancer.

This clone appeared once. J is TRBJ1-2 and V is TRBV15; unclear D gene. This CDR3 has 14 residues. Between the trimmed V and J ends, which lost 1 base and 5 bases, there was a span of 11 bases. The germline V gene has CDR1 LNHNV and CDR2 YYDKDF (reference sequence). The CDR3 nucleotides read TGTGCCACCAGCAGAGCAACGCCGGAATATGGCTACACCTTC. Amino acids: CATSRATPEYGYTF.

The rearrangement joins TRBV5-1 to TRBJ1-1; no reliable D call. Trimming took off 0 bases at V and 1 base at J, with 7 bases between the two ends. Germline CDR1 is SGHRS and CDR2 is YFSETQ. The CDR3 runs to 14 residues. CDR3 sequence reads: CASSLVQPNTEAFF. In nucleotides, the CDR3 is TGCGCCAGCAGCTTGGTTCAGCCGAACACTGAAGCTTTCTTT.

This clone was found once. The chain combines TRBV4-1 with TRBJ1-5; TRBD1 might be the D (6 bases). Germline V lookup: CDR1 MGHRA, CDR2 YSYEKL. The CDR3 loop spans 14 amino acids. V gave up 1 base and J gave up 7 bases, with 11 bases separating them. CDR3: CASSQVQGTQPQHF. The DNA for the CDR3 is TGCGCCAGCAGCCAAGTGCAGGGGACCCAGCCCCAGCATTTT.

A few counts support this clone. The J gene is TRBJ1-2, the V gene TRBV6-5, with 8 nucleotides matching TRBD1. Germline V gene data show CDR1 as MNHEY and CDR2 as SVGAGI. CDR3 length: 15 amino acids. V lost 5 bases, J lost 7 bases, and 12 bases stayed unmatched. The CDR3 nucleotides read TGTGCCAGCAGTAATCCGCAGGGGGCGTATCGTGGCTACACCTTC. Translation gives CASSNPQGAYRGYTF.

This clone was found once. The V gene is TRBV28, the J gene TRBJ2-1; TRBD2 matches 13 bases. This CDR3 contains 18 residues. Germline CDR1 and CDR2: MDHEN and SYDVKM. V lost 6 bases, J lost 4 bases, and 12 bases stayed unmatched. The CDR3 here is CASRILAGGPGVYNEQFF. The CDR3 bases are TGTGCCAGCAGGATACTAGCGGGGGGGCCTGGGGTTTACAATGAGCAGTTCTTC.

The genes are TRBV9 and TRBJ2-1, with 11 bases fitting TRBD2. This CDR3 region has 16 residues. V shed 1 base, J shed 8 bases, and the junction held 8 bases outside the gene matches. Germline V gene lookup returns CDR1 SGDLS and CDR2 YYNGEE. The CDR3 DNA follows: TGTGCCAGCAGCGTAAATGTAGCGGGAGGGGGCGATGAGCAGTTCTTC. Amino acid sequence: CASSVNVAGGGDEQFF.

This chain uses TRBV7-9 with TRBJ2-7; no reliable D call. The CDR3 length is 15 residues. The germline CDR1 and CDR2 sequences are SEHNR and FQNEAQ (reference sequence). Trimming removed 1 base from V and 0 bases from J, with 10 bases in between. CDR3 sequence reads: CASSLGEGNSYEQYF. The DNA for the CDR3 is TGTGCCAGCAGCTTAGGAGAAGGTAACTCCTACGAGCAGTACTTC.

The DNA of the CDR3 is TGTGCCAGCAGCCAAGGGACCGAGAACTATGGCTACACCTTC. As protein: CASSQGTENYGYTF. The gene calls are TRBV4-2 and TRBJ1-2; D uncertain. The CDR3 has 14 amino acids. V lost 1 base to trimming and J lost 2 bases, with 8 bases between them. Germline values: CDR1 LGHNA, CDR2 YNFKEQ.

The J gene is TRBJ1-1, the V gene TRBV4-2; D remains unclear. Germline V lookup: CDR1 LGHNA, CDR2 YNFKEQ. The CDR3 runs to 17 residues. Trimming shortened V by 0 bases and J by 4 bases, and 18 bases separated the two germline ends. The CDR3 nucleotides read TGTGCCAGCAGCCAAGATCTGGAAGGAGGGTGGGGCACTGAAGCTTTCTTT. It yields the protein CASSQDLEGGWGTEAFF.

The CDR3 nucleotides read TGTGCCAGTACCTTTGGGAGTGAAGCTTTCTTT. This encodes CASTFGSEAFF. The chain links TRBV19 to TRBJ1-1; no clear D. Germline V gives CDR1 LNHDA, CDR2 SQIVND (reference sequence). V dropped 7 bases and J dropped 7 bases, with 10 bases sitting between them. CDR3 size: 11 residues.

The chain links TRBV5-8 to TRBJ1-2; D not resolved. In germline, CDR1 is SGHTS, CDR2 YDEGEE. V was clipped by 5 bases and J by 9 bases, with 20 bases between them. The CDR3 has 14 amino acids. The CDR3 nucleotides read TGTGCCAGCAGTCCAGGACCCGCGGAGTTGCGCTACACCTTC. Amino acid sequence: CASSPGPAELRYTF.

The chain carries TRBV28 and TRBJ2-7, with D perhaps TRBD2 (5 bases). CDR1 and CDR2 (germline): MDHEN, SYDVKM. The CDR3 is 14 residues long. Trimming cost V 1 base and J 5 bases, with 12 bases left between them. Written as DNA, the CDR3 is TGTGCCAGCAGTTTATCAATAGGGAGCCACGAGCAGTACTTC. It yields the protein CASSLSIGSHEQYF.

Note on this clone: The junction does not match germline at one end; this may be a read error. This chain joins TRBV29-1 and TRBJ1-2, with 10 nucleotides matching TRBD1. CDR3 length: 14 amino acids. The germline V gene encodes CDR1 SQVTM and CDR2 ANQGSEA. The CDR3 DNA reads TGCAGCGTGGAAGACAGGGGGCAAGAACGTGGCTACACCTTC. Translated, it gives CSVEDRGQERGYTF. Filled out from reference TRBV29-1 and TRBJ1-2, the complete variable domain reads SAVISQKPSRDICQRGTSLTIQCQVDSQVTMMFWYRQQPGQSLTLIATANQGSEATYESGFVIDKFPISRPNLTFSTLTVSNMSPEDSSIYLCSVEDRGQERGYTFGSGTRLTVV.

This clone came up once. The rearrangement uses TRBV7-9 and TRBJ1-2, with a tentative D call TRBD1 (5 bases). This CDR3 has 14 residues. Deletions cut 5 bases from V and 3 bases from J, with 13 bases between. Germline lookup yields CDR1 SEHNR and CDR2 FQNEAQ (reference sequence). Written as DNA, the CDR3 is TGTGCCAGCAGCCCCAATGGGGGTTACTATGGCTACACCTTC. Amino acid sequence: CASSPNGGYYGYTF.

This clone appeared a single time. This chain links TRBV4-1 with TRBJ2-3; D gene uncertain. The CDR3 is made up of 17 amino acids. Trimming removed 0 bases from V and 5 bases from J, with 18 bases in between. Germline V gives CDR1 MGHRA, CDR2 YSYEKL. The CDR3 loop is CASSQELSTLGEDTQYF. CDR3 nucleotides: TGCGCCAGCAGCCAAGAGTTGAGCACGCTGGGCGAAGATACGCAGTATTTT.

The chain's CDR3 is CASRYGTSGPYGQYF. In nucleotides, the CDR3 is TGTGCCAGCAGGTACGGGACTAGCGGGCCGTATGGGCAGTACTTC. This sequence joins TRBV5-6 and TRBJ2-7; TRBD2 matches at 12 bases. CDR3 length: 15 residues. V was pared by 5 bases and J by 9 bases, with 12 bases of the junction left unmatched. The germline CDR1 and CDR2 sequences are SGHDT and YYEEEE.

The J gene is TRBJ2-1, the V gene TRBV13, with TRBD2 matching over 10 bases. This CDR3 is built from 14 residues. J lost 9 bases, V lost 4 bases, and 6 bases had no gene match. Looked up from germline, CDR1 is PRHDT and CDR2 is FYEKMQ (reference sequence). CDR3: CASSWASGGSEQFF. DNA of the CDR3: TGTGCCAGCAGCTGGGCTAGCGGGGGTTCTGAGCAGTTCTTC.

The rearrangement uses TRBV6-1 and TRBJ1-2; TRBD1 aligns across 7 bases. Germline assignment: CDR1 MNHNS and CDR2 SASEGT. V lost 5 bases and J lost 1; bases outside the gene matches: 4. The CDR3 extends over 14 amino acids. In DNA, the CDR3 is TGTGCCAGCAGTCACAGGGGAGGTAACTATGGCTACACCTTC. Protein product: CASSHRGGNYGYTF.

This chain links TRBV14 with TRBJ2-7; the D is unclear. The CDR3 spans 14 residues. The germline V gene has CDR1 SGHDN and CDR2 FVKESK. Trimming took 3 bases from V and 0 from J, leaving 9 bases between them. The DNA for the CDR3 is TGTGCCAGCAGCCAGAGGACGGGCTCCTACGAGCAGTACTTC. It translates to CASSQRTGSYEQYF.

The chain joins TRBV18 to TRBJ2-3; 7 bases are a match to TRBD2. Germline V gives CDR1 KGHSH, CDR2 LQKENI. V gave up 2 bases and J gave up 1 base; unmatched junction bases: 9. The CDR3 has 17 amino acids. The CDR3 bases are TGTGCCAGCTCACCAATCCGGATGAGCGGGGGCACAGATACGCAGTATTTT. It is translated as CASSPIRMSGGTDTQYF.

The chain couples TRBV5-3 to TRBJ2-7, with TRBD2 as a possible D gene (7 bases). TRBV5-3 is given ORF status, its function remaining uncertain. Trimming stripped 5 bases from V and 1 base from J, with 25 bases between. This CDR3 has 18 residues. The CDR3 bases are TGTGCCAGAAGGCCCCGTAGTCGGGGGGCCATTAGGTCCTACGAGCAGTACTTC. It translates to CARRPRSRGAIRSYEQYF.

This clone was detected once. V usage is TRBV28 and J usage is TRBJ2-7; 7 nucleotides align to TRBD1. From germline, CDR1 is MDHEN and CDR2 SYDVKM. The CDR3 totals 13 residues. V lost 8 bases to trimming and J lost 1 base; unmatched junction nucleotides: 5. Here the CDR3 DNA reads TGTGCCAGCGGGACAGCACTTTCCTACGAGCAGTACTTC. Its protein product is CASGTALSYEQYF.

Concerning this clone: A far bigger clonotype differs at one base, so this is likely a read error. Other DNA sequences from this sample encode an identical CDR3 as well. The chain couples TRBV15 to TRBJ2-7; 8 bases are shared with TRBD2. V lost 1 base, J lost 2 bases, and 7 bases stayed unmatched. CDR3 size: 16 residues. CDR1 is LNHNV, CDR2 YYDKDF, per germline (reference sequence). CDR3 region: CATSRAPGLATYEQYF. The CDR3 nucleotides read TGTGCCACCAGCAGAGCACCAGGACTAGCTACCTACGAGCAGTACTTC.

The chain couples TRBV10-3 to TRBJ2-1; TRBD2 matches 7 bases. Trimming removed 8 bases from V and 8 bases from J; junction bases left unmatched: 9. CDR1 is ENHRY and CDR2 is SYGVKD in the germline V gene. The CDR3 sequence is 13 residues long. The chain's CDR3 is CAIGELALDEQFF. For the CDR3, the DNA is TGTGCCATCGGGGAACTAGCGTTAGATGAGCAGTTCTTC.

This clone was counted once. The J gene is TRBJ1-5, the V gene TRBV15; weak D call: TRBD1 (6 bases). V was trimmed by 0 bases and J by 6 bases, leaving 12 bases between them. Germline V lookup: CDR1 LNHNV, CDR2 YYDKDF (reference sequence). The CDR3 consists of 15 residues. This chain's CDR3 is CATSRDRGVGQPQHF. For the CDR3, the DNA is TGTGCCACCAGCAGAGATAGGGGGGTAGGTCAGCCCCAGCATTTT.

V and J are TRBV9 and TRBJ1-2; D gene unclear. The germline CDR1 and CDR2 sequences are SGDLS and YYNGEE. The V and J ends lost 0 bases and 3 bases respectively, with 12 bases between them. The CDR3 sequence is 15 residues long. CDR3 sequence reads: CASSVGEGYYYGYTF. The CDR3 coding sequence is TGTGCCAGCAGCGTAGGCGAGGGATATTACTATGGCTACACCTTC.

This chain joins TRBV19 and TRBJ2-3; 7 bases agree with TRBD2. The CDR3 is 14 residues long. Germline V gene data show CDR1 as LNHDA and CDR2 as SQIVND (reference sequence). Trimming cost V 1 base and J 4 bases; bases outside gene matches: 2. CDR3 coding DNA: TGTGCCAGTAGTATAGTTGCGGGGGCAGATACGCAGTATTTT. It codes for CASSIVAGADTQYF.